Listed below are T cell receptor beta chains from one sample, sequenced in a study of blood T cell repertoires in COVID-19. TCRdb's copy holds only in-frame clones and misses some; the assay was immunoSEQ multiplex PCR. This sample has around 350,000 clones, with around 86% found just once. The sample consisted of peripheral blood. The receptors here all came from a human donor in a cohort sampled during active COVID-19. Each CDR3 is given with its conserved first and last residue. Fields, in order: CDR3 protein, CDR3 DNA, J gene, clone size, D gene, CDR3 length, V gene. The D gene is left open where the match is weak. Clone size is stated in some rows and not others, as once, few, many or a class when expanded.

CDR3: CASSQQTGGSGNTIYF
DNA: TGTGCCAGCAGCCAGCAGACAGGGGGCAGTGGAAACACCATATATTTT
J: TRBJ1-3
size: -
D: TRBD1
length: 16
V: TRBV5-4

CDR3: CASSLGGRTQYF
DNA: TGTGCCAGCAGTTTGGGGGGGAGGACCCAGTACTTC
J: TRBJ2-5
size: -
D: TRBD2
length: 12
V: TRBV27

CDR3: CASSRGRDTDTQYF
DNA: TGTGCCAGCAGCCGCGGCCGGGATACAGATACGCAGTATTTT
J: TRBJ2-3
size: -
D: -
length: 14
V: TRBV3-1/TRBV3-2

CDR3: CASKQGQGSYNEQFF
DNA: TGTGCCAGCAAACAGGGACAGGGCTCCTACAATGAGCAGTTCTTC
J: TRBJ2-1
size: -
D: TRBD1
length: 15
V: TRBV6-5

CDR3: CASSPRHLSYEQYF
DNA: TGTGCCAGCAGCCCCCGACACCTTTCCTACGAGCAGTACTTC
J: TRBJ2-7
size: -
D: -
length: 14
V: TRBV14

CDR3: CASSAVPSGGGNTIYF
DNA: TGTGCCAGCAGTGCAGTCCCCTCAGGGGGAGGAAACACCATATATTTT
J: TRBJ1-3
size: -
D: TRBD1
length: 16
V: TRBV6-1

CDR3: CASSLATGRGAKNIQYF
DNA: TGTGCCAGCAGCTTAGCAACGGGCCGCGGGGCCAAAAACATTCAGTACTTC
J: TRBJ2-4
size: once
D: -
length: 17
V: TRBV7-9

CDR3: CATGGGMENYGYTF
DNA: TGTGCCACCGGGGGGGGCATGGAAAACTATGGCTACACCTTC
J: TRBJ1-2
size: -
D: -
length: 14
V: TRBV10-3

CDR3: CASSLAGGSETQYF
DNA: TGTGCCAGCAGCTTGGCGGGAGGGTCAGAGACCCAGTACTTC
J: TRBJ2-5
size: -
D: TRBD2
length: 14
V: TRBV5-4

CDR3: CASSFLESGYTF
DNA: TGTGCCAGCAGTTTTCTCGAGAGTGGCTACACCTTC
J: TRBJ1-2
size: -
D: -
length: 12
V: TRBV12-3/TRBV12-4

CDR3: CASRRQGATDTQYF
DNA: TGCGCCAGCAGAAGACAGGGGGCGACAGATACGCAGTATTTT
J: TRBJ2-3
size: -
D: TRBD1
length: 14
V: TRBV5-1

CDR3: CASILTGGRFESPLHF
DNA: TGTGCCAGCATCCTGACGGGGGGGCGGTTCGAATCACCCCTCCACTTT
J: TRBJ1-6
size: -
D: -
length: 16
V: TRBV7-8

CDR3: CSASPLAGGPYEQYF
DNA: TGCAGTGCTAGTCCCCTCGCAGGGGGACCCTACGAGCAGTACTTC
J: TRBJ2-7
size: -
D: TRBD1
length: 15
V: TRBV20-1

CDR3: CAISELTGDNQPQHF
DNA: TGTGCCATCAGTGAACTGACAGGAGACAATCAGCCCCAGCATTTT
J: TRBJ1-5
size: -
D: -
length: 15
V: TRBV10-3

CDR3: CASSDPGQGTRGTGELFF
DNA: TGTGCCAGCAGCGATCCGGGACAGGGGACTCGGGGCACCGGGGAGCTGTTTTTT
J: TRBJ2-2
size: once
D: TRBD1
length: 18
V: TRBV7-8

CDR3: CASSLFPVSYEQYF
DNA: TGTGCCAGCAGCCTCTTTCCGGTCTCCTACGAGCAGTACTTC
J: TRBJ2-7
size: -
D: -
length: 14
V: TRBV7-2

CDR3: CASSQSSPRTGANEQYF
DNA: TGCGCCAGCAGCCAATCGTCCCCCAGGACGGGAGCTAACGAGCAGTACTTC
J: TRBJ2-7
size: -
D: -
length: 17
V: TRBV4-1

CDR3: CASSPTSITDTQYF
DNA: TGTGCCAGCAGCCCGACTAGCATAACAGATACGCAGTATTTT
J: TRBJ2-3
size: -
D: TRBD2
length: 14
V: TRBV7-2

CDR3: CASSPLGPSGRARSYNEQFF
DNA: TGTGCCAGCAGCCCCCTCGGTCCTAGCGGGAGGGCCCGCTCCTACAATGAGCAGTTCTTC
J: TRBJ2-1
size: -
D: TRBD2
length: 20
V: TRBV7-3

CDR3: CASSPGVAGGPVRETQYF
DNA: TGTGCCAGCAGCCCCGGGGTAGCGGGGGGGCCGGTACGAGAGACCCAGTACTTC
J: TRBJ2-5
size: -
D: TRBD2
length: 18
V: TRBV7-9

CDR3: CASTEGLAGDTGELFF
DNA: TGTGCCAGCACCGAGGGTCTAGCGGGGGACACCGGGGAGCTGTTTTTT
J: TRBJ2-2
size: -
D: TRBD2
length: 16
V: TRBV2